This TCR beta chain was profiled in a study of blood T cell repertoires in COVID-19. About the research overall: The United States, Italy and Spain were the sources of the acute and convalescent COVID-19 samples. In each case, the material was cDNA or gDNA derived from T cells, B-cell-depleted T cells, or PBMCs.

The authors' processing: Estimation of nucleated cell counts relied on the amplification of reference gene primers. Generated by immunoSEQ multiplex PCR, the TCRdb table keeps only in-frame clones and is missing some. The V and J calls and clone size are taken from that table; D and trimming were inferred from the DNA. The sample consists of about 220,000 clones, 65% to 90% of them appearing once. In its sample, this clone was seen once. V lost 4 bases and J lost 3, with 17 bases in between. The germline V gene encodes CDR1 SGHRS and CDR2 YFSETQ. This CDR3 region has 15 residues. The origin of this receptor is a man between 45 and 60 years old with active or convalescent COVID-19. The chain combines TRBV5-1 with TRBJ2-7, with D perhaps matching TRBD2 (6 bases). The sequencing sample was made of peripheral blood. The CDR3 spells CASSPPGGPGYEQYF. The CDR3 bases are TGCGCCAGCAGCCCTCCCGGAGGGCCCGGCTACGAGCAGTACTTC. The full variable domain, rest sourced from reference TRBV5-1 and TRBJ2-7, is KAGVTQTPRYLIKTRGQQVTLSCSPISGHRSVSWYQQTPGQGLQFLFEYFSETQRNKGNFPGRFSGRQFSNSRSEMNVSTLELGDSALYLCASSPPGGPGYEQYFGPGTRLTVT.